This TCR beta chain derives from a study of beta chain features in type 1 diabetes. By way of CD45RO/CCR7/CD25/CD127/CD95/CD27, the CD4+ regulatory, stem cell-like memory, central memory and naive cells were sorted. Sorted populations all exceeded 95% purity. Expressed TCRB transcripts were sequenced, since all the RNA that had been isolated was reverse transcribed. TCRdb's table, derived via immunoSEQ multiplex PCR, lists solely in-frame clones and lacks some. The repertoire holds some 300,000 clones, with 8% as singletons. This clone has a handful of counts. V dropped 6 bases and J dropped 5 bases, with 10 bases sitting between them. CDR1 is SQVTM and CDR2 is ANQGSEA in the germline V gene. The CDR3 sequence is 12 residues long.

The source of this sequence is a woman aged 18-29 years in good health. Material: central memory CD4+ T cells from blood. The chain has TRBV29-1 and TRBJ1-4; D perhaps matches TRBD1 (6 bases). As DNA, the CDR3 is TGCAGCGTCCAGGGGCAAAATGAAAAACTGTTTTTT. Its protein is CSVQGQNEKLFF.